This is a list of T cell receptor beta chains from one sample in a study of shared clonotypes between healthy human individuals. Generated by immunoSEQ multiplex PCR, the TCRdb table keeps only in-frame clones and is missing some. The sample records roughly 2.5 million clones, around nine tenths being singletons. Sequenced: naive CD4+ T cells sorted from blood. These receptor sequences come from a man aged 18-30 years in good health. The CDR3 runs from the conserved cysteine through the conserved F or W. A D gene is named only where the DNA matches it firmly. Size values are once, few and many counts, or a class for expanded clones, and some rows have none.

>.|TRBJ2-7|.|TRBV2
CASSLGFEQYF
TGTGCCAGCAGTCTGGGGTTCGAGCAGTACTTC
>.|TRBJ2-2|once|TRBV7-3
CASSPGQARNTGELFF
TGTGCCAGCAGCCCTGGGCAAGCGAGGAACACCGGGGAGCTGTTTTTT
>.|TRBJ1-1|.|TRBV12-5
CASGLVPEGAEAFF
TGTGCTAGTGGTTTGGTACCGGAGGGGGCTGAAGCTTTCTTT
>TRBD2|TRBJ2-2|.|TRBV18
CASSPVSGSPSTGELFF
TGTGCCAGCTCACCTGTCAGCGGGAGCCCTAGCACCGGGGAGCTGTTTTTT
>.|TRBJ1-3|.|TRBV10-3
CAISEYAGQNTIYF
TGTGCCATCAGTGAGTATGCAGGCCAGAACACCATATATTTT
>.|TRBJ2-4|.|TRBV6-5
CASSKTGGAKNIQYF
TGTGCCAGCAGTAAGACTGGGGGCGCCAAAAACATTCAGTACTTC
>.|TRBJ2-7|.|TRBV6-4
CASRASIYEQYF
TGTGCCAGCAGAGCTTCGATCTACGAGCAGTACTTC
>.|TRBJ2-1|.|TRBV12-5
CASGLVKNIPVRYEQFF
TGTGCTAGTGGTTTGGTTAAAAATATCCCGGTAAGGTATGAGCAGTTCTTC
>TRBD1|TRBJ1-1|few|TRBV29-1
CSVDNQGGTEAFF
TGCAGCGTTGATAACCAGGGGGGCACTGAAGCTTTCTTT
>TRBD1|TRBJ1-6|.|TRBV6-5
CASSYRRQDRQSPLHF
TGTGCCAGCAGTTACCGTCGCCAGGACAGGCAATCACCCCTCCACTTT
>.|TRBJ1-5|.|TRBV30
CAWSPDGTLSNQPQHF
TGTGCCTGGAGTCCGGACGGGACCTTGAGCAATCAGCCCCAGCATTTT
>TRBD1|TRBJ1-1|.|TRBV5-1
CASSSTGILTEAFF
TGCGCCAGCAGCTCGACAGGGATTCTCACTGAAGCTTTCTTT
>.|TRBJ2-2|.|TRBV10-3
CAISAQVIGTGELFF
TGTGCCATCAGTGCACAGGTAATCGGAACCGGGGAGCTGTTTTTT
>TRBD2|TRBJ2-7|.|TRBV5-6
CASSGGLAGAYEQYF
TGTGCCAGCAGCGGGGGACTAGCGGGGGCCTACGAGCAGTACTTC
>.|TRBJ1-2|.|TRBV5-1
CASSLGPEPYGYTF
TGCGCCAGCAGCTTGGGGCCTGAACCCTATGGCTACACCTTC
>.|TRBJ1-5|.|TRBV5-8
CASSLRTASNQPQHF
TGTGCCAGCAGCTTACGGACGGCTAGCAATCAGCCCCAGCATTTT
>.|TRBJ2-7|.|TRBV30
CAWSENGHEQYF
TGTGCCTGGAGCGAAAACGGGCACGAGCAGTACTTC
>.|TRBJ2-6|.|TRBV18
CASSPTEAGSGANVLTF
TGTGCCAGCTCACCAACAGAGGCGGGCTCTGGGGCCAACGTCCTGACTTTC